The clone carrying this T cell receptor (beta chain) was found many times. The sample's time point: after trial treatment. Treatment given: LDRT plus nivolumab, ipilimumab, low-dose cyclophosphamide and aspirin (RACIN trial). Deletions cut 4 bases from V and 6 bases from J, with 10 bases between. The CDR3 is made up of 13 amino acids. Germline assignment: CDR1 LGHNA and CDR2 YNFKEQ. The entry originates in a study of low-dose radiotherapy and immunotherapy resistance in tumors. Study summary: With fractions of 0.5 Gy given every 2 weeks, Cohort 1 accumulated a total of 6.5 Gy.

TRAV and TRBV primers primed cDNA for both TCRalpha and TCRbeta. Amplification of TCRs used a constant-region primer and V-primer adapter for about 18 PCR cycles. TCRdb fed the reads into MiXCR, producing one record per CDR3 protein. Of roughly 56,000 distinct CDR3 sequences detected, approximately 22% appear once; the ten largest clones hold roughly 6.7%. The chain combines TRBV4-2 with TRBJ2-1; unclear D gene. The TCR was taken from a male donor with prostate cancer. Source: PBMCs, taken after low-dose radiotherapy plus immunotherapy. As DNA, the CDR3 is TGTGCCAGCAGCCTCGGTCCAGCCAATGAGCAGTTCTTC. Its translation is CASSLGPANEQFF.